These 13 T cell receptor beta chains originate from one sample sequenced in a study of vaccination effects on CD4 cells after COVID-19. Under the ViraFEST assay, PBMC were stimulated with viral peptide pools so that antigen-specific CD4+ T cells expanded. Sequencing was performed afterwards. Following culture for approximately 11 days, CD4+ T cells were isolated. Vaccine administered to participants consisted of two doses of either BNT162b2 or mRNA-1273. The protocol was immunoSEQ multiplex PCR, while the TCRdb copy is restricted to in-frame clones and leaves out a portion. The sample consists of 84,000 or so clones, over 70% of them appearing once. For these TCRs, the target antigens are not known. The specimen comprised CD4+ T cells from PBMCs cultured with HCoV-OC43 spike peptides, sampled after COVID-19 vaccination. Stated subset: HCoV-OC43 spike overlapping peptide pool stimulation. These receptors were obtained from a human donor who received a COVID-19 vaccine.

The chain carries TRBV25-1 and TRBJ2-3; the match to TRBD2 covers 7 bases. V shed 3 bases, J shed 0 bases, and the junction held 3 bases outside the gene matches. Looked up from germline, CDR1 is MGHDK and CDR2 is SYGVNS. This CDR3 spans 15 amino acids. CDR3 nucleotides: TGTGCCAGCAGTGATTGGCGGGGGAGCACAGATACGCAGTATTTT. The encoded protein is CASSDWRGSTDTQYF.

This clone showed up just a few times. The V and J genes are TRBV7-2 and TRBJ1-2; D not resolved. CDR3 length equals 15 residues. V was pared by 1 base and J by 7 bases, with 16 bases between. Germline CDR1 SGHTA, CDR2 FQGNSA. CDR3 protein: CASSLEGSLLSGYTF. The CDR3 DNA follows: TGTGCCAGCAGCTTAGAGGGCAGCCTTTTATCTGGCTACACCTTC.

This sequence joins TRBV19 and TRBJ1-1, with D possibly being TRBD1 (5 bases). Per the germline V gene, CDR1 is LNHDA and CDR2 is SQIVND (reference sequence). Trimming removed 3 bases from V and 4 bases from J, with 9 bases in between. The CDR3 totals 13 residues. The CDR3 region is CASSIEGRTEAFF. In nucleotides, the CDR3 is TGTGCCAGTAGTATCGAGGGACGCACTGAAGCTTTCTTT.

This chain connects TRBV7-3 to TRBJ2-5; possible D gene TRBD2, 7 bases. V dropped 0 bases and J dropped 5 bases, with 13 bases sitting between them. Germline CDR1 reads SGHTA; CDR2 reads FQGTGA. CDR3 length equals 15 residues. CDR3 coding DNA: TGTGCCAGCAGCTTAACGGGGGGGCGGTGGGAGACCCAGTACTTC. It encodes CASSLTGGRWETQYF.

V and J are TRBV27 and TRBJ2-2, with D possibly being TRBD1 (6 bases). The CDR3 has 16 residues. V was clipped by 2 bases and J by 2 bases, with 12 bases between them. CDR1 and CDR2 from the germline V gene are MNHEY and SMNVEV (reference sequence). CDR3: CASSLNGQLNTGELFF. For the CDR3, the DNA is TGTGCCAGCAGTTTAAACGGACAGTTAAACACCGGGGAGCTGTTTTTT.

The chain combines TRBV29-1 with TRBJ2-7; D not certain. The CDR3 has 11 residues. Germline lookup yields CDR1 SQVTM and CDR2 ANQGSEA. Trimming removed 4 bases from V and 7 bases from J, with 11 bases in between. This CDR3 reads CSVVSFGEQYV. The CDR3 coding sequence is TGCAGCGTTGTTTCCTTCGGTGAGCAGTACGTC.

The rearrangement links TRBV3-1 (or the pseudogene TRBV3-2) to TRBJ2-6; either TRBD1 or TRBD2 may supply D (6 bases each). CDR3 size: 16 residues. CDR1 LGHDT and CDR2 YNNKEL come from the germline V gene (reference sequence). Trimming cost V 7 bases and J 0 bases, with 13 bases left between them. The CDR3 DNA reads TGTGCCAGCACCTCTCGGGGGCACTCTGGGGCCAACGTCCTGACTTTC. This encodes CASTSRGHSGANVLTF.

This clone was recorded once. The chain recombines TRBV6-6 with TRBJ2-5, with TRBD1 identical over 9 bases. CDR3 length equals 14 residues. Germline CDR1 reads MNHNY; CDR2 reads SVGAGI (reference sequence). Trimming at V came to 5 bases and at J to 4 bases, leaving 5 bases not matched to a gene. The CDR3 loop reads CASSKGTGRETQYF. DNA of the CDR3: TGTGCCAGCAGTAAAGGGACAGGGAGAGAGACCCAGTACTTC.

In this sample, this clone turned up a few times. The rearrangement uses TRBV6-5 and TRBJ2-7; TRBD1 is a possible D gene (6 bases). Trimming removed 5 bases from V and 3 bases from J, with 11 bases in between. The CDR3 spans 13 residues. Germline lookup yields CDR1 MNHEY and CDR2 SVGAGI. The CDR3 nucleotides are TGTGCCAGCAGTATAAGGACAGTCTACGAGCAGTACGTC. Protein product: CASSIRTVYEQYV.

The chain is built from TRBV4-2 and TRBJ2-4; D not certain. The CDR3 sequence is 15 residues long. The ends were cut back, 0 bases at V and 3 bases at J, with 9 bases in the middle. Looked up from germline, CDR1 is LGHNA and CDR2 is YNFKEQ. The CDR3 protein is CASSQEGNSKNIQYF. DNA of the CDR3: TGTGCCAGCAGCCAAGAAGGGAACAGCAAAAACATTCAGTACTTC.

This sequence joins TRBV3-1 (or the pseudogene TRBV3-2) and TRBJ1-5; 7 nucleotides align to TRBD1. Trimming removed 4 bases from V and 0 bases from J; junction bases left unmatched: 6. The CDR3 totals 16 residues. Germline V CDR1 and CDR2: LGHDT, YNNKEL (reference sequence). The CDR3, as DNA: TGTGCCAGCAGCCGGGGGACAGCCTATAGCAATCAGCCCCAGCATTTT. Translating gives CASSRGTAYSNQPQHF.

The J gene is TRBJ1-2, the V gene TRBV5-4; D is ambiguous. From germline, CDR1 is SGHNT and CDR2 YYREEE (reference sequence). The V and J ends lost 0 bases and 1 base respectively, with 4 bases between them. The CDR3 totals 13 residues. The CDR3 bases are TGTGCCAGCAGCTTGGACAGTAACTATGGCTACACCTTC. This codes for CASSLDSNYGYTF.

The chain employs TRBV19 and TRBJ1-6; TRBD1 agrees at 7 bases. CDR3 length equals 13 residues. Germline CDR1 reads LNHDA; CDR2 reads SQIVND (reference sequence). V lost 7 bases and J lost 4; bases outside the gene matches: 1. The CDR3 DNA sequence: TGTGCCAGTATGGGACAGTATAATTCACCCCTCCACTTT. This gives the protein CASMGQYNSPLHF.